The sequence of this TCR beta chain was determined in a study of shared clonotypes between healthy human individuals. Study findings and constraints: Unshared clonotypes carried lower generation probabilities than those common to all four donors. Generally, naive subsets came out with larger estimated richness than memory subsets. The sole specimen, blood, was sampled, and tissue repertoires likely differ.

This clone was counted a single time. Its antigen is as yet unknown. The germline V and J ends were trimmed by 8 bases and 0 bases, with 17 bases remaining between them. The CDR3 has 16 amino acids. Germline CDR1 is MRHNA and CDR2 is SNTAGT. The data were produced by immunoSEQ multiplex PCR, yet TCRdb's version contains in-frame clones alone and is incomplete. The sample consists of 2 million to 3 million clones, approximately 94% of them appearing once. V usage is TRBV6-4 and J usage is TRBJ1-3; no clear D gene. The source is a man aged 18 to 30 in good health. Some clones in this sample may be carry-over from other donors' samples. Material: naive CD4+ T cells from PBMCs. As for subset: CD45RA+ positively selected. As DNA, the CDR3 is TGTGCCAGCCCGACTGGGGTGAACTCCTCTGGAAACACCATATATTTT. Translated: CASPTGVNSSGNTIYF.